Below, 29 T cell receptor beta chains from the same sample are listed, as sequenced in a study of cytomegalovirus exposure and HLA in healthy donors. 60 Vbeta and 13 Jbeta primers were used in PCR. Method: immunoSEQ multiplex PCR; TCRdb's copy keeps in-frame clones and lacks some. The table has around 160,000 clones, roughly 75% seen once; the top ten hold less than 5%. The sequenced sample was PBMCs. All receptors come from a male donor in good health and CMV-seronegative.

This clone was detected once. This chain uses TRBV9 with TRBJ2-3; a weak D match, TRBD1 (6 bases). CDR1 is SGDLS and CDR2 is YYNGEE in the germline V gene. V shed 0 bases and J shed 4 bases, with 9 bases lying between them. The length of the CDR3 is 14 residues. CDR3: CASSVATGSDTQYF. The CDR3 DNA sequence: TGTGCCAGCAGCGTAGCTACAGGGTCAGATACGCAGTATTTT.

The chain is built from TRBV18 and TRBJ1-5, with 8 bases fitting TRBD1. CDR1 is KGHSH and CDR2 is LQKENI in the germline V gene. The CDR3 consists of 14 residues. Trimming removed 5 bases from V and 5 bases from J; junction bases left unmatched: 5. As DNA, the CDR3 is TGTGCCAGCTCAGCAGGGGGCTGGGATCAGCCCCAGCATTTT. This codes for CASSAGGWDQPQHF. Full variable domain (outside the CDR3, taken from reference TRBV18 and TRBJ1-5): NAGVMQNPRHLVRRRGQEARLRCSPMKGHSHVYWYRQLPEEGLKFMVYLQKENIIDESGMPKERFSAEFPKEGPSILRIQQVVRGDSAAYFCASSAGGWDQPQHFGDGTRLSIL.

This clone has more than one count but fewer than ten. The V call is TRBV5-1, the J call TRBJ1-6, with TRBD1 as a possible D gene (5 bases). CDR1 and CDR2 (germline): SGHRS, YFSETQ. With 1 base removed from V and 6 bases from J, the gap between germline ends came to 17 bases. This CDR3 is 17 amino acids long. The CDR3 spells CASSLSGRQGRNSPLHF. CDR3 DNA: TGCGCCAGCAGCTTGAGTGGCCGGCAGGGCCGTAATTCACCCCTCCACTTT.

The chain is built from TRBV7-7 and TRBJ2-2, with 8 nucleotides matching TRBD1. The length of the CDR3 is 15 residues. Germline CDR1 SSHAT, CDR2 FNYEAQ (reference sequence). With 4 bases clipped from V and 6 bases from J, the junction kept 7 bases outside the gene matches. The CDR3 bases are TGTGCCAGCAGCTCGACAGGGGCCCACGCCGGGGAGCTGTTTTTT. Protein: CASSSTGAHAGELFF.

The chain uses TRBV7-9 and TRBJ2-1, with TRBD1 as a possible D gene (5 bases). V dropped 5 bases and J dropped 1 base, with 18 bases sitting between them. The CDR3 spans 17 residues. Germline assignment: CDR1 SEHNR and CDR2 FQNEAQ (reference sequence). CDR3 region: CASSPSGSGRSYNEQFF. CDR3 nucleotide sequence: TGTGCCAGCAGCCCCTCAGGGTCGGGCAGGTCCTACAATGAGCAGTTCTTC.

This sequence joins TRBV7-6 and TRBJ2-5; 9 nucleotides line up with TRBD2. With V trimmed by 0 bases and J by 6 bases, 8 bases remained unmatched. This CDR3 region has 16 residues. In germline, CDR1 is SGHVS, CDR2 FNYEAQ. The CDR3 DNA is TGTGCCAGCAGCTTAGCGCGGCGGGGGGGCCGGCAGACCCAGTACTTC. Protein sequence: CASSLARRGGRQTQYF.

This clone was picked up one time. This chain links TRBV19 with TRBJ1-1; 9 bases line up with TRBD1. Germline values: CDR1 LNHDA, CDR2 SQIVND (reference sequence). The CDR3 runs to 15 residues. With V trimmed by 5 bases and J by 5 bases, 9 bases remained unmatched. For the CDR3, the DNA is TGTGCCAGTAGTGTGACAGGGGGGAAAGGAACTGAAGCTTTCTTT. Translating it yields CASSVTGGKGTEAFF.

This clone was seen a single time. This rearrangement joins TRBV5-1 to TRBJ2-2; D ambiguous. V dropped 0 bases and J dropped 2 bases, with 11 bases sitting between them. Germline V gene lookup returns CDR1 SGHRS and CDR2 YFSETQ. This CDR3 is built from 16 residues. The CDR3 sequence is CASSLDGRINTGELFF. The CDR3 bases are TGCGCCAGCAGCTTGGATGGCAGGATAAACACCGGGGAGCTGTTTTTT.

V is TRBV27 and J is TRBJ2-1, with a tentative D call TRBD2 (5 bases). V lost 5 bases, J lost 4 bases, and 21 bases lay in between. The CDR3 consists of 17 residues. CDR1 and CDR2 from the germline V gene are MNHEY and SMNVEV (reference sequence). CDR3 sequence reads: CASSTSAGKKGYNEQFF. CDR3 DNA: TGTGCCAGCAGTACTTCCGCCGGGAAGAAGGGTTACAATGAGCAGTTCTTC.

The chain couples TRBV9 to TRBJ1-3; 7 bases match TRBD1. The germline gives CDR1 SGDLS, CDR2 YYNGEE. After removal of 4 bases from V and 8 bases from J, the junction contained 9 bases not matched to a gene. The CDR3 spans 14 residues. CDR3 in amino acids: CASSPRGHEDTIYF. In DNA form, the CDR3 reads TGTGCCAGCAGCCCGAGGGGGCACGAGGACACCATATATTTT.

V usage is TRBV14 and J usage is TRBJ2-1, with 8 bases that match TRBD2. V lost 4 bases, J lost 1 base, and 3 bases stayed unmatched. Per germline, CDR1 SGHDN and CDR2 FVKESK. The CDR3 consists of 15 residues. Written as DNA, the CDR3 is TGTGCCAGCAGCCTTAGCGGGACGTCCTACAATGAGCAGTTCTTC. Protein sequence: CASSLSGTSYNEQFF.

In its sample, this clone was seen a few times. CDR3 DNA: TGTGCCAGCAGCGCCCACAGGGGGCGCCGAGCTAATGAAAAACTGTTTTTT. Its translation: CASSAHRGRRANEKLFF. This chain links TRBV7-9 with TRBJ1-4, with 9 bases aligning to TRBD1. Looked up from germline, CDR1 is SEHNR and CDR2 is FQNEAQ (reference sequence). V shed 5 bases and J 3 bases; nucleotides not matched to a gene: 10. This CDR3 has 17 amino acids.

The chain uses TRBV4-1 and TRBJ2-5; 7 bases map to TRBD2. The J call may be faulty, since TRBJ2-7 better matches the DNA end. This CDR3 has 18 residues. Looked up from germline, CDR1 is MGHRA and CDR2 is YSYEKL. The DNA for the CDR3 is TGCGCCAGCAGCCAGGGGGGGTTTGGGGGGGTTATCTCCTACGAGCAGTACTTC. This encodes CASSQGGFGGVISYEQYF.

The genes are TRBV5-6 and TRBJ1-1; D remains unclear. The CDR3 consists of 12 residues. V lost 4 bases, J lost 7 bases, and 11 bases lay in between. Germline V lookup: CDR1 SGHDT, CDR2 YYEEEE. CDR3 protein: CASSALGSEAFF. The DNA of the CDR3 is TGTGCCAGCAGCGCGCTCGGGAGTGAAGCTTTCTTT.

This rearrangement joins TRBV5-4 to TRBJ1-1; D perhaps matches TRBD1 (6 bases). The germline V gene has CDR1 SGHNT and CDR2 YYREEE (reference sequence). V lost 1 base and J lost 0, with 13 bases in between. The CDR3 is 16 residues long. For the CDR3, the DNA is TGTGCCAGCAGCTTGCAGGGTTCAGGGGTGAACACTGAAGCTTTCTTT. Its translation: CASSLQGSGVNTEAFF.

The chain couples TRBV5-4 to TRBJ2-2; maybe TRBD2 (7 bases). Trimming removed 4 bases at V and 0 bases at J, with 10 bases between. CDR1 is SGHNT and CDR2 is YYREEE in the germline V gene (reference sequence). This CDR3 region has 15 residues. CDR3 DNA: TGTGCCAGCAGCGGGGGGGCAACGAACACCGGGGAGCTGTTTTTT. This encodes CASSGGATNTGELFF.

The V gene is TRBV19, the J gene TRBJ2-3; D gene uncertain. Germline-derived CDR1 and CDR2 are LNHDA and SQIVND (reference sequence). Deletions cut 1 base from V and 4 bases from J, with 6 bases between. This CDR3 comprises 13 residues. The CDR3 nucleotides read TGTGCCAGTAGTATAGGGCCCGCAGATACGCAGTATTTT. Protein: CASSIGPADTQYF.

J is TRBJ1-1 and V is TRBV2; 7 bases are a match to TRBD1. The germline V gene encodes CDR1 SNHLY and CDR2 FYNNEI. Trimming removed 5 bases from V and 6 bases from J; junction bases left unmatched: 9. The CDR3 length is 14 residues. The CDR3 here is CASSTRQGRAEAFF. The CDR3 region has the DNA TGTGCCAGCAGTACCCGACAGGGTAGGGCTGAAGCTTTCTTT.

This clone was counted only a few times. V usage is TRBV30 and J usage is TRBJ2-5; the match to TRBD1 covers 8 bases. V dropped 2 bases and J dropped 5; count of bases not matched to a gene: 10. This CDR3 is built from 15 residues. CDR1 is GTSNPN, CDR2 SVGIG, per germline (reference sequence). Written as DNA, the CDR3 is TGTGCCTGGAGTAAGTCCGGACAGGGCAGGGAGACCCAGTACTTC. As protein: CAWSKSGQGRETQYF. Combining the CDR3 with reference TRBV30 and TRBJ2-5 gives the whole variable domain SQTIHQWPATLVQPVGSPLSLECTVEGTSNPNLYWYRQAAGRGLQLLFYSVGIGQISSEVPQNLSASRPQDRQFILSSKKLLLSDSGFYLCAWSKSGQGRETQYFGPGTRLLVL.

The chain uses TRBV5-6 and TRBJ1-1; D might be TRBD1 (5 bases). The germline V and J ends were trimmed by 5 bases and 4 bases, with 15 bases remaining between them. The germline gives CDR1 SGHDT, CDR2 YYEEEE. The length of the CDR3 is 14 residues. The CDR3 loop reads CASRDQGWGTEAFF. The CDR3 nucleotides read TGTGCCAGCAGGGACCAGGGTTGGGGCACTGAAGCTTTCTTT.

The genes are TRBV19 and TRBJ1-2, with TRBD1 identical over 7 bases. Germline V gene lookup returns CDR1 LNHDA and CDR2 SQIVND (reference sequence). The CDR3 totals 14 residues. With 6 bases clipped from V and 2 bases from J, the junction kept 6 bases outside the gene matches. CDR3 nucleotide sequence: TGTGCCAGTAGCCTACAGGGGCCCAACTATGGCTACACCTTC. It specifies CASSLQGPNYGYTF.

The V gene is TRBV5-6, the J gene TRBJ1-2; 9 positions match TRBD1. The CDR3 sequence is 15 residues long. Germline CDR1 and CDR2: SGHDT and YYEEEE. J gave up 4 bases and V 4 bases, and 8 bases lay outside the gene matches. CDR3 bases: TGTGCCAGCAGCGCCCGGGACAGGGCTTTCTATGGCTACACCTTC. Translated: CASSARDRAFYGYTF.

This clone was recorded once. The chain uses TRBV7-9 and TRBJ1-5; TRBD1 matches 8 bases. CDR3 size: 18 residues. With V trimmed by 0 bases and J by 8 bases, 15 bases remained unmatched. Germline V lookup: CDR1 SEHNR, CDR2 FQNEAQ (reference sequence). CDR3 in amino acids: CASSLAPAYRGAGEPQHF. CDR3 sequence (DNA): TGTGCCAGCAGCTTAGCCCCCGCCTACAGGGGGGCTGGGGAGCCCCAGCATTTT. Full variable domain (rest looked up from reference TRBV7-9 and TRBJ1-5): DTGVSQNPRHKITKRGQNVTFRCDPISEHNRLYWYRQTLGQGPEFLTYFQNEAQLEKSRLLSDRFSAERPKGSFSTLEIQRTEQGDSAMYLCASSLAPAYRGAGEPQHFGDGTRLSIL.

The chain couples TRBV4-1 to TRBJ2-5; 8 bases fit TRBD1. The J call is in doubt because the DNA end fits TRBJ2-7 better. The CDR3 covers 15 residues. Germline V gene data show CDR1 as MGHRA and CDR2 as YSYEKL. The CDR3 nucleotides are TGCGCCAGCAGCCACCTCGGACAGGGCCTCTACGAGCAGTACTTC. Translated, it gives CASSHLGQGLYEQYF.

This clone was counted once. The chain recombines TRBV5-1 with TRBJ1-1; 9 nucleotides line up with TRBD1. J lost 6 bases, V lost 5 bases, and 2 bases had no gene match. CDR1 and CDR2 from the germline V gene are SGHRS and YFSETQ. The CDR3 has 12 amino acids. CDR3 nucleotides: TGCGCCAGCAGAGGACAGGGGTCTGAAGCTTTCTTT. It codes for CASRGQGSEAFF.

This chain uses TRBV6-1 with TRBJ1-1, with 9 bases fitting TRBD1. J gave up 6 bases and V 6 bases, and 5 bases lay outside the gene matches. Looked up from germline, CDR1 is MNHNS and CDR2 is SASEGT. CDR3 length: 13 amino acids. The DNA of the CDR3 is TGTGCCAGCAGGGGACAGGGCTTCTCTGAAGCTTTCTTT. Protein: CASRGQGFSEAFF.

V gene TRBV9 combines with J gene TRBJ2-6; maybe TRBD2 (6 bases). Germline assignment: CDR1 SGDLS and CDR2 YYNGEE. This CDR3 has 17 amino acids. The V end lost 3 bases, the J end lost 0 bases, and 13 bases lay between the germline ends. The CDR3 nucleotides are TGTGCCAGCAGCGCCGGGGGACGTCTCTCTGGGGCCAACGTCCTGACTTTC. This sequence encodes CASSAGGRLSGANVLTF.

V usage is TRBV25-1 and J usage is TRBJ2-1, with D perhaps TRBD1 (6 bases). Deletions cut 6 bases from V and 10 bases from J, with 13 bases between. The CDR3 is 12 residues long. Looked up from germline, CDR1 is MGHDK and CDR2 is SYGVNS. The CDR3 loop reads CASRQGSREQFF. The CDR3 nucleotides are TGTGCCAGCAGACAGGGTTCTCGGGAGCAGTTCTTC.

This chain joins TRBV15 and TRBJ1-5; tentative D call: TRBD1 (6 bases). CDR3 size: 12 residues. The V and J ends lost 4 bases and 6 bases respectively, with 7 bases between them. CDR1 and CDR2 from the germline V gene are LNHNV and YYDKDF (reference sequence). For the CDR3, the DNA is TGTGCCACCAGCAAAGGGGGTCAGCCCCAGCATTTT. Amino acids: CATSKGGQPQHF.